One sample yielded the 9 T cell receptor beta chains listed below, sequenced in a study of blood T cell repertoires in COVID-19. Repertoires were generated with immunoSEQ multiplex PCR, while TCRdb's copy carries only in-frame clones and drops some. The data contain 250,000 to 350,000 clones, 85% to 90% of them seen just once; the ten biggest clones take up 11%. The sequenced material came from peripheral blood. The receptors here all came from a woman aged 30 to 39 with COVID-19, enrolled during active disease.

This sequence joins TRBV5-5 and TRBJ2-7, with 7 bases fitting TRBD1. V shed 4 bases, J shed 3 bases, and the junction held 7 bases outside the gene matches. The germline CDR1 and CDR2 sequences are SGHKS and YYEKEE (reference sequence). The CDR3 loop spans 14 amino acids. This CDR3 reads CASSAYRDSYEQYF. The CDR3 DNA sequence: TGTGCCAGCAGCGCCTACCGGGACAGCTACGAGCAGTACTTC.

The chain has TRBV10-3 and TRBJ2-6; a possible D gene is TRBD1 (5 bases). From germline, CDR1 is ENHRY and CDR2 SYGVKD. There are 18 residues in the CDR3. V shed 0 bases and J shed 0 bases, with 12 bases lying between them. The CDR3: CAISESFQGRSGANVLTF. DNA of the CDR3: TGTGCCATCAGTGAGTCGTTTCAGGGCCGCTCTGGGGCCAACGTCCTGACTTTC.

CDR3 bases: TGTGCCTGGGCCCCGGACAGGACTAAATCACCCCTCCACTTT. Its translation: CAWAPDRTKSPLHF. This sequence joins TRBV30 and TRBJ1-6; 7 bases match TRBD1. The CDR3 extends over 14 amino acids. Losses at the gene ends were 5 bases for V and 10 bases for J; bases not matched to a gene: 11. Looked up from germline, CDR1 is GTSNPN and CDR2 is SVGIG (reference sequence).

This clone appeared once. This chain links TRBV5-1 with TRBJ1-1; D perhaps matches TRBD1 (5 bases). Germline lookup yields CDR1 SGHRS and CDR2 YFSETQ. This CDR3 comprises 15 residues. The ends were cut back, 0 bases at V and 1 base at J, with 10 bases in the middle. As DNA, the CDR3 is TGCGCCAGCAGCTTGGGGACAACCGAGAACACTGAAGCTTTCTTT. This encodes CASSLGTTENTEAFF.

The rearrangement links TRBV6-1 to TRBJ1-3; tentatively, D is TRBD1 (5 bases). Trimming removed 3 bases from V and 3 bases from J, with 12 bases in between. This CDR3 contains 15 residues. CDR1 MNHNS and CDR2 SASEGT come from the germline V gene. CDR3 sequence: CASSEWDLGGNTIYF. CDR3 DNA: TGTGCCAGCAGTGAGTGGGACTTAGGTGGAAACACCATATATTTT.

The rearrangement uses TRBV28 and TRBJ2-7, with 11 bases that match TRBD2. Germline trimming cut 5 bases from V and 4 bases from J; bases unmatched to any gene: 4. The CDR3 totals 14 residues. Germline lookup yields CDR1 MDHEN and CDR2 SYDVKM. This CDR3 is CASSLGTSGYEQYF. CDR3 nucleotides: TGTGCCAGCAGTCTCGGGACTAGCGGTTACGAGCAGTACTTC.

V and J are TRBV27 and TRBJ1-1; TRBD1 is a possible D gene (5 bases). The CDR3 length is 13 residues. Germline V gives CDR1 MNHEY, CDR2 SMNVEV (reference sequence). V was clipped by 10 bases and J by 5 bases, with 17 bases between them. For the CDR3, the DNA is TGTGCCACCCGGGGGGGGTTTGGGACTGAAGCTTTCTTT. Amino acid sequence: CATRGGFGTEAFF.

This clone occurred once. The chain links TRBV2 to TRBJ2-1; 8 nucleotides align to TRBD1. Germline-derived CDR1 and CDR2 are SNHLY and FYNNEI. The CDR3 contains 14 residues. Unmatched junction bases numbered 8, after V lost 4 bases and J lost 9 bases. The CDR3 spells CASSGRTGYTEQFF. The CDR3 DNA reads TGTGCCAGCAGTGGGAGGACAGGGTATACTGAGCAGTTCTTC.

The genes are TRBV28 and TRBJ1-5; TRBD1 might be the D (6 bases). The germline V gene has CDR1 MDHEN and CDR2 SYDVKM. V was shortened by 3 bases and J by 2 bases, with 11 bases between the two germline ends. The CDR3 contains 15 residues. CDR3 bases: TGTGCCAGCAGTTTTATGGGGGCAGGCAATCAGCCCCAGCATTTT. It is translated as CASSFMGAGNQPQHF.